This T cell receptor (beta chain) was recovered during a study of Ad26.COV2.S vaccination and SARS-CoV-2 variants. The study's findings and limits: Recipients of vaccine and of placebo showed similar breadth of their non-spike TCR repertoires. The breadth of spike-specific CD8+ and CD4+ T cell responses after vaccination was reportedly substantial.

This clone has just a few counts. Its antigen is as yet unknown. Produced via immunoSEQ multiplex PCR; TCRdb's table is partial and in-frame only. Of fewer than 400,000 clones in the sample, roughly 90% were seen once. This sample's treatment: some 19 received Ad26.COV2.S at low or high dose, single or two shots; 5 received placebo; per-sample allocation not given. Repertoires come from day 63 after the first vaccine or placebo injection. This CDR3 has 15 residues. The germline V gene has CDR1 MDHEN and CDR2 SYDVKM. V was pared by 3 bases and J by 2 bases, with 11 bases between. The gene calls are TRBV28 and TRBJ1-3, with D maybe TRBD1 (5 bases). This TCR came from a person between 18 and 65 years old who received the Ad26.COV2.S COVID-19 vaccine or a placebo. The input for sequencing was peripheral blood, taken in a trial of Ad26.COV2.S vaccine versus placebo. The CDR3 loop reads CASSFFGGAGNTIYF. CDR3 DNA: TGTGCCAGCAGTTTTTTCGGGGGGGCTGGAAACACCATATATTTT.